This TCR beta chain was recovered during a study of T cell repertoires in cytomegalovirus infection. Study in general: From public TCR beta signatures came an indication of both CMV infection and matching HLA type.

This clonotype was picked up a small number of times. The antigen is undetermined. From the reads, TCRdb called clonotypes with MiXCR, one entry per CDR3 protein. This sample yields roughly 160,000 distinct CDR3 sequences, of which 20% to 25% are seen a single time; roughly 25% belongs to the top ten. Sequencing used CD8+ T cells from cultured PBMCs, obtained from culture after CMV antigen stimulation. The clonotype comes from a human donor in good health (CMV status not recorded). Some clones in this sample may be carry-over from other donors' samples.

This CDR3 is CASSYGGQQYF. The DNA for the CDR3 is TGTGCCAGCAGTTACGGGGGGCAGCAGTACTTC. The chain employs TRBV6-5 and TRBJ2-7, with D perhaps being TRBD1 or TRBD2 (6 bases each). V was clipped by 2 bases and J by 8 bases, with 7 bases between them. The CDR3 extends over 11 amino acids. Germline CDR1 MNHEY, CDR2 SVGAGI.